Below are 17 T cell receptor beta chains sequenced from a single sample in a study of blood T cells in healthy people across ages. The use of a sample-barcoded 5' primer and a J-beta primer mix characterized a second PCR of about 6 to 11 cycles. TCRdb re-called the 5' RACE reads with MiXCR, one entry per CDR3 protein. The sample lists under 1 million distinct CDR3 sequences; approximately 48% were seen once. Specimen: blood. Receptors originate from a man in his 60s in good health.

This clonotype was seen a few times. CDR3 loop: CASSLQAQPQHF. CDR3 sequence (DNA): TGTGCCAGCAGTCTACAGGCGCAGCCCCAGCATTTT. The V call is TRBV12-3 or TRBV12-4, the J call TRBJ1-5; D is possibly TRBD1 (5 bases). The V and J ends lost 5 bases and 7 bases respectively, with 9 bases between them. The CDR3 extends over 12 amino acids.

Only a few counts were recorded for this clonotype. This chain joins TRBV14 and TRBJ2-6; D tentatively fits TRBD1 or TRBD2 (6 bases each). CDR1 and CDR2 (germline): SGHDN, FVKESK. Trimming took 1 base from V and 2 from J, leaving 18 bases between them. This CDR3 is built from 19 residues. As DNA, the CDR3 is TGTGCCAGCAGCCAAGTGGGGGGCATGCTGGCCGCTGGGGCCAACGTCCTGACTTTC. Its protein product is CASSQVGGMLAAGANVLTF.

The J gene is TRBJ2-7, the V gene TRBV4-3, with D unclear. This CDR3 has 16 amino acids. Germline lookup yields CDR1 LGHNA and CDR2 YSLEER. Deletions cut 0 bases from V and 2 bases from J, with 14 bases between. CDR3 residues: CASSQDLNTETYEQYF. The CDR3, as DNA: TGCGCCAGCAGCCAAGATCTGAATACGGAGACCTACGAGCAGTACTTC.

The sample holds a few counts of this clonotype. This rearrangement joins TRBV6-2 or TRBV6-3 to TRBJ2-1, with no clear D. The CDR3 extends over 18 amino acids. Trimming stripped 0 bases from V and 4 bases from J, with 19 bases between. CDR1 and CDR2 (germline): MNHEY, SVGEGT. The CDR3 region is CASSYSLDFLHKYNEQFF. CDR3 in DNA: TGTGCCAGCAGTTACTCTCTCGATTTCCTACATAAATACAATGAGCAGTTCTTC.

In its sample, this clonotype was seen once. A read error is possible here, since a much larger clone lies one base away. The chain employs TRBV29-1 and TRBJ2-6; a possible D gene is TRBD1 (6 bases). The CDR3 is made up of 14 amino acids. The germline CDR1 and CDR2 sequences are SQVTM and ANQGSEA. The CDR3: CSVGQISGANVQTF. The CDR3 DNA is TGCAGCGTCGGACAGATATCTGGGGCCAACGTCCAGACTTTC.

With regard to this clonotype: A much larger clone lies one base from this, so it may be a read error. Here the CDR3 reads CSVSTGAGDNEQYF. CDR3 nucleotides: TGCAGCGTTTCCACCGGGGCAGGGGACAATGAGCAGTACTTC. The chain links TRBV29-1 to TRBJ2-5, with D possibly TRBD1 on 6 matching bases. CDR3 length: 14 residues. V lost 5 bases, J lost 11 bases, and 24 bases lay in between. Germline assignment: CDR1 SQVTM and CDR2 ANQGSEA. Complete variable domain (other parts from reference TRBV29-1 and TRBJ2-5): SAVISQKPSRDICQRGTSLTIQCQVDSQVTMMFWYRQQPGQSLTLIATANQGSEATYESGFVIDKFPISRPNLTFSTLTVSNMSPEDSSIYLCSVSTGAGDNEQYFGPGTRLLVL.

The chain couples TRBV7-9 to TRBJ2-5; no firm D call. The CDR3 is 12 residues long. V dropped 8 bases and J dropped 5 bases, with 12 bases sitting between them. The V gene's germline CDR1 is SEHNR and CDR2 FQNEAQ (reference sequence). Written as DNA, the CDR3 is TGTGCCAGCGGCCAGAATGAGGAGACCCAGTACTTC. This gives the protein CASGQNEETQYF.

The chain recombines TRBV9 with TRBJ2-5, with D possibly matching TRBD2 (7 bases). The DNA matches TRBJ2-7 better at its end, which makes the J call doubtful. The CDR3 runs to 17 residues. Germline lookup yields CDR1 SGDLS and CDR2 YYNGEE. The chain's CDR3 is CASSAPPGGSPLGEQYF. The CDR3 bases are TGTGCCAGCAGCGCCCCTCCGGGGGGCTCCCCCTTAGGCGAGCAGTACTTC.

The table lists this clonotype with a few counts. The rearrangement links TRBV7-2 to TRBJ2-5; the match to TRBD2 covers 11 bases. In germline, CDR1 is SGHTA, CDR2 FQGNSA. This CDR3 has 16 residues. The trim removed 3 bases at V and 5 bases at J, leaving 8 bases unmatched. CDR3 coding DNA: TGTGCCAGCAGCTTGGTTAGCGGGGGGGCTGTGGAGACCCAGTACTTC. Its protein product is CASSLVSGGAVETQYF.

This clonotype was seen a handful of times. The chain joins TRBV6-6 to TRBJ2-5; D possibly corresponds to TRBD1 (6 bases). V lost 6 bases and J 3 bases, leaving 17 bases between the germline ends. CDR3 length: 15 residues. CDR1 is MNHNY and CDR2 is SVGAGI in the germline V gene (reference sequence). The CDR3 here is CASSAPGQSKETQYF. CDR3 in DNA: TGTGCCAGCAGCGCGCCGGGACAAAGTAAAGAGACCCAGTACTTC.

The V call is TRBV19, the J call TRBJ2-6; D remains unclear. The CDR3 consists of 16 residues. Germline V gene sequence: CDR1 LNHDA, CDR2 SQIVND (reference sequence). V was clipped by 4 bases and J by 1 base, with 11 bases between them. Written as DNA, the CDR3 is TGTGCCAGTAGTACCATGTACGGGTCTGGGGCCAACGTCCTGACTTTC. This codes for CASSTMYGSGANVLTF.

The DNA of the CDR3 is TGTGCCAGCACCCGGGACCCTTCAGACAATGAGCAGTACTTC. This gives the protein CASTRDPSDNEQYF. The chain has TRBV5-6 and TRBJ2-1; D possibly matches TRBD1 or TRBD2 (5 bases each). The better agreement between TRBJ2-7 and the DNA end casts doubt on the J call. This CDR3 region has 14 residues. Per germline, CDR1 SGHDT and CDR2 YYEEEE.

This clonotype occurred a few times. This sequence joins TRBV7-9 and TRBJ1-1; D possibly corresponds to TRBD1 (6 bases). Trimming cost V 5 bases and J 6 bases, with 13 bases left between them. This CDR3 has 13 amino acids. CDR1 is SEHNR and CDR2 is FQNEAQ in the germline V gene (reference sequence). CDR3 DNA: TGTGCCAGCAGCCACGAGGGGGGCGCTGAAGCTTTCTTT. The encoded protein is CASSHEGGAEAFF.

The rearrangement links TRBV20-1 to TRBJ2-5; D not resolved. Germline loops: CDR1 DFQATT, CDR2 SNEGSKA (reference sequence). V shed 5 bases and J shed 5 bases, with 9 bases lying between them. The CDR3 is 11 amino acids. CDR3 protein: CSALKRETQYF. CDR3 nucleotides: TGCAGTGCTCTTAAGAGGGAGACCCAGTACTTC.

V is TRBV7-2 and J is TRBJ2-7; 7 nucleotides agree with TRBD1. CDR1 and CDR2 (germline): SGHTA, FQGNSA. The CDR3 loop spans 14 amino acids. The V segment lost 4 bases and the J segment 0 bases; nucleotides outside the gene matches: 3. The CDR3: CASSSGQSSYEQYF. CDR3 nucleotides: TGTGCCAGCAGCTCGGGACAGAGCTCCTACGAGCAGTACTTC.

This clonotype has a handful of counts. CDR3: CSARDYRGDWTEAFF. The CDR3 nucleotides are TGCAGTGCTAGAGACTACAGGGGCGATTGGACTGAAGCTTTCTTT. The V gene is TRBV20-1, the J gene TRBJ1-1; 7 bases align to TRBD1. Trimming at V came to 0 bases and at J to 5 bases, leaving 9 bases not matched to a gene. The CDR3 length is 15 residues. Germline V gene sequence: CDR1 DFQATT, CDR2 SNEGSKA (reference sequence).

Regarding this clonotype: A much bigger clone sits one base away, suggesting this may be a read error. This sequence joins TRBV24-1 and TRBJ2-5; 9 bases are a match to TRBD2. This CDR3 spans 16 amino acids. From germline, CDR1 is KGHDR and CDR2 SFDVKD. The CDR3 nucleotides are TGTGTCACCAGTGATTTCCGCGGGGGGGAAAGAGAGACCCAGTACTTC. Protein product: CVTSDFRGGERETQYF.